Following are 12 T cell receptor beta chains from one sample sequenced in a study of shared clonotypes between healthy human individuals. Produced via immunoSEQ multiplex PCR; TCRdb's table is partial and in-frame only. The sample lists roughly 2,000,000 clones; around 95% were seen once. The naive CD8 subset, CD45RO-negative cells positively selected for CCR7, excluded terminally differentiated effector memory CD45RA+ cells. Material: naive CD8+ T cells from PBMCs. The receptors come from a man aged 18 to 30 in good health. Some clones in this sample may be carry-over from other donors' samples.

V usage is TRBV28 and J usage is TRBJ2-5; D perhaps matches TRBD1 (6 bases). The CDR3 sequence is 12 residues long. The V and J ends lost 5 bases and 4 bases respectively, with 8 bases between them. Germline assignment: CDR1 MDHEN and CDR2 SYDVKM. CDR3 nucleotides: TGTGCCAGCAGTGCAGGGGTAGAGACCCAGTACTTC. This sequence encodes CASSAGVETQYF.

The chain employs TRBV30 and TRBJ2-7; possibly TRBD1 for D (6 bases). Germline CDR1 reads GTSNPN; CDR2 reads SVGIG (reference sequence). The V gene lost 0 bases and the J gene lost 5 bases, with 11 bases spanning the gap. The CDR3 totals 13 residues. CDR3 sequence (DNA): TGTGCCTGGAGTGTACTAAGGGGGAACGAGCAGTACTTC. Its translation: CAWSVLRGNEQYF.

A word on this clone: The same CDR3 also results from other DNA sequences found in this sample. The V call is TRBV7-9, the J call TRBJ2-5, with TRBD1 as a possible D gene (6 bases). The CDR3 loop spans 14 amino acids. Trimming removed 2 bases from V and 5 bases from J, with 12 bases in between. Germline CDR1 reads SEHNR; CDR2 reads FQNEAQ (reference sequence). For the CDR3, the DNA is TGTGCCAGCAGCTTACTAGGTGGACAGGAGACCCAGTACTTC. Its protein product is CASSLLGGQETQYF.

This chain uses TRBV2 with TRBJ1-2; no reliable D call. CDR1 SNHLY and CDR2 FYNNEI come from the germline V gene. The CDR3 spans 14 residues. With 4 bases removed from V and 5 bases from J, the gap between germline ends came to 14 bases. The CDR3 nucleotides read TGTGCCAGCAGTGGTCCGACACAGCTTTATGGCTACACCTTC. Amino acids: CASSGPTQLYGYTF.

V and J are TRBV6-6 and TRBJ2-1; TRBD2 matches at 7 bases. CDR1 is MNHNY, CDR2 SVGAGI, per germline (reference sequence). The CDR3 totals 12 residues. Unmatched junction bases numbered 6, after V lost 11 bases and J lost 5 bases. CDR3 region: CACGTIDNEQFF. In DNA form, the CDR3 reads TGTGCCTGCGGGACTATCGACAATGAGCAGTTCTTC.

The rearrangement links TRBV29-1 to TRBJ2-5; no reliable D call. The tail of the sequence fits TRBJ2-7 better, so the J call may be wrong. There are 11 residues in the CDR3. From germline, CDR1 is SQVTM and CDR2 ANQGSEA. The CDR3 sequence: CSVLGLYEQYF. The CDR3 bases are TGCAGCGTGTTGGGCCTCTACGAGCAGTACTTC.

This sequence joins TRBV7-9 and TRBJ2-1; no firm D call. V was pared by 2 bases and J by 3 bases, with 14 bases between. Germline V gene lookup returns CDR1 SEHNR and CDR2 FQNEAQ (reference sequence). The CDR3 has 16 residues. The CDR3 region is CASSLIRVGYYNEQFF. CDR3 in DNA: TGTGCCAGCAGCTTAATTCGGGTGGGCTACTACAATGAGCAGTTCTTC.

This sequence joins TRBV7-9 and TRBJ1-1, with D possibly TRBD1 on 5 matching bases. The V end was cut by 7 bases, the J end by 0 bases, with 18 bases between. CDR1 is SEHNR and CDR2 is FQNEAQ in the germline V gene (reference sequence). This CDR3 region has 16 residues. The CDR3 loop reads CASTSDWGIMNTEAFF. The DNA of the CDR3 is TGTGCCAGCACCTCCGACTGGGGGATAATGAACACTGAAGCTTTCTTT. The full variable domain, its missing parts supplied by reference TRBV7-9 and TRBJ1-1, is DTGVSQNPRHKITKRGQNVTFRCDPISEHNRLYWYRQTLGQGPEFLTYFQNEAQLEKSRLLSDRFSAERPKGSFSTLEIQRTEQGDSAMYLCASTSDWGIMNTEAFFGQGTRLTVV.

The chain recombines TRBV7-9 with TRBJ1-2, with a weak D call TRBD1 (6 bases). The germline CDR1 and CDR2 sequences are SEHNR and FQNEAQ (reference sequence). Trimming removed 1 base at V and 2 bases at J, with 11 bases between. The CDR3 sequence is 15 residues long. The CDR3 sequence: CASSLVGGGNYGYTF. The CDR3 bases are TGTGCCAGCAGCTTAGTTGGAGGGGGGAACTATGGCTACACCTTC.

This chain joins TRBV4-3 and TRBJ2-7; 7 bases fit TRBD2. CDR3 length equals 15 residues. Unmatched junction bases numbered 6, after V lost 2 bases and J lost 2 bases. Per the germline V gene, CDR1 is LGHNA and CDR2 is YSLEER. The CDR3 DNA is TGCGCCAGCAGCCAACTAGCGGTAGGTGCCTACGAGCAGTACTTC. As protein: CASSQLAVGAYEQYF.

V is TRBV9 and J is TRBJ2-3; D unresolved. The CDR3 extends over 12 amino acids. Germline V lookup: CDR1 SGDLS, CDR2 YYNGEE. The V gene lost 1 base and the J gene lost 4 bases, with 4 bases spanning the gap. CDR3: CASSVQSDTQYF. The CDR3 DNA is TGTGCCAGCAGCGTACAGTCAGATACGCAGTATTTT.

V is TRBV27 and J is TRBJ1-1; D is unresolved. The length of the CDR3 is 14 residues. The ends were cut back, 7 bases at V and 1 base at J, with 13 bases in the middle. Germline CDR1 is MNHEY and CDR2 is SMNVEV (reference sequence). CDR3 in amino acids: CASTSYRRNTEAFF. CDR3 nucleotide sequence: TGTGCCAGCACGAGCTACCGGCGGAACACTGAAGCTTTCTTT.